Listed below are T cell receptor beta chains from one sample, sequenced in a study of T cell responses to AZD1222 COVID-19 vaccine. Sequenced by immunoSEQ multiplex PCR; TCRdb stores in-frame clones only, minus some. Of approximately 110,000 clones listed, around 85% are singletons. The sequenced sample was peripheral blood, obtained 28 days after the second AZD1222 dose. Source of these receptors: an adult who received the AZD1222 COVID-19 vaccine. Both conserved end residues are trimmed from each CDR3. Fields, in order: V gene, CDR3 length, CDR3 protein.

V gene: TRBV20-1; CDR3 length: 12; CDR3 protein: SASVGQGLDIQY
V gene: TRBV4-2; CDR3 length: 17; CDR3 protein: ASSQDRGSGGAGSTEQY
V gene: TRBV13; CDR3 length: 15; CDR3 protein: ASSRVKRGLLQETQY
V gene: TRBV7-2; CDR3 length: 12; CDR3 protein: ASSLIASYNEQF
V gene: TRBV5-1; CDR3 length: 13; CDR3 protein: ASSPRPGRTYEQY
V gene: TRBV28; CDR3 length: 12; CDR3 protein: ASSLSTTSYEQY
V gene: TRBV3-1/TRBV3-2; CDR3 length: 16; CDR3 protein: ASSPIAGRTSLQDTQY
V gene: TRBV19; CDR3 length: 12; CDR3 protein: ASSKPKPNTEAF
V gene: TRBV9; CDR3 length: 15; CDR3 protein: ASSVGDGGFRADTQY
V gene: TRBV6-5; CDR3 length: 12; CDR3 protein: ASSWGSFNQPQH
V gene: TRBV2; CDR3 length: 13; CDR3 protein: ASSAQSGGYQPQH
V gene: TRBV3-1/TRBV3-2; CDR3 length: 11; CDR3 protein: ASSLTGTGELF
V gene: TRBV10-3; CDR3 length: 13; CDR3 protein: AISGDRGFQETQY
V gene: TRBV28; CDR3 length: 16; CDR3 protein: ASSSRRRLAGYNYEQY
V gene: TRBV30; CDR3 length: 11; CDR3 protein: AWSPRGDQPQH
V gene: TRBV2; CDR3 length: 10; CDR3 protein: ASSAQVGELF
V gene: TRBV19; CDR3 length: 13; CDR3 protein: ASSISPARADTQY
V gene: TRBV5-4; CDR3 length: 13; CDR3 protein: ASSFPGGATTEAF
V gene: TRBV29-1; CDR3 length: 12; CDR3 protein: SVEGGPNTGELF
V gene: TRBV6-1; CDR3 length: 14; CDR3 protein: ASSENWPGRINEQF
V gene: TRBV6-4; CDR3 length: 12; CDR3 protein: ASPAGSVGTEAF
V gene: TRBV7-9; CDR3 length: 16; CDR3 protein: ASSSTPLFVQGSYEQY
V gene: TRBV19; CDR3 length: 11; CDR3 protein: ASRPGVTYEQY
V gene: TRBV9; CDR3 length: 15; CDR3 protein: ASSSRVGQSSGNTIY
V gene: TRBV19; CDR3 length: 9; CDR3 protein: ASTDRTEAF
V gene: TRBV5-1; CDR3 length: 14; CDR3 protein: ASSGTPQGGTGELF
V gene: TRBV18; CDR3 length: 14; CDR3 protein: ASSLATGTEDQPQH
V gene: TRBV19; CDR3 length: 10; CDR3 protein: ASSLGFHEQF
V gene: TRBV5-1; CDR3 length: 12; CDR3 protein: ASSPEGVSYEQY
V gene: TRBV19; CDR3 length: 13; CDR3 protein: ASSILGQGEETQY
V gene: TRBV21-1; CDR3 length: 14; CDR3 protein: ASSARTSGLYNEQF
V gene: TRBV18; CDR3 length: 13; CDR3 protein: ASSPAPSGANVLT
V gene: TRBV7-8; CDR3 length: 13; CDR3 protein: ASSLGGVGSTEAF
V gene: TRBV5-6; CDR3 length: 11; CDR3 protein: ASSLEVRYEQY
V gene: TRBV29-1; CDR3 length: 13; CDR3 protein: SVPRGGGNTGELF
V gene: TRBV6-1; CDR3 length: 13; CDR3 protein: ASSEALGVGAPQH
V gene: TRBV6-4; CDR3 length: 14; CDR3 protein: ASSDEGQTPNYGYT
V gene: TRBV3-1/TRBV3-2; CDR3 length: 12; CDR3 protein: ASSQGDHGTEAF
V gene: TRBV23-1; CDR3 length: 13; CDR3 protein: ASSQRHPPDTEAF
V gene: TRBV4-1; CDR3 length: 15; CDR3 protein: ASSRSGQGTTNEKLF
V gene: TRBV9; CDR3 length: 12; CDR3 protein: ASSVLAGGLGQF
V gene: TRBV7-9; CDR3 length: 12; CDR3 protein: ASSTNTGGFGYT